Described below is a single T cell receptor beta chain sequence and its context. The antigen remains unidentified. This sample is part of a study of shared clonotypes between healthy human individuals. Across the whole study: Three plates were used per donor for CD4 naive, three for CD4 memory, two for CD8 naive and one for CD8 memory. Study-wide findings and caveats: A small donor pool kept down the genetic and exposure-history diversity that was represented. The sampled material consisted only of blood, and tissue repertoires are likely to differ.

Using immunoSEQ multiplex PCR, the repertoire was profiled, and TCRdb retains in-frame clones only, with some absent. The sample has about 100,000 clones, around 64% seen once; the top ten hold approximately 24%. V was trimmed by 1 base and J by 6 bases, leaving 16 bases between them. CDR1 is SGHAT and CDR2 is FQNNGV in the germline V gene. The CDR3 covers 15 residues. The TCR comes from a woman aged 25 to 39 in good health. V and J are TRBV11-2 and TRBJ2-7; perhaps D is TRBD1 or TRBD2 (5 bases each). Input material: memory CD8+ T cells sorted from blood. Documented subset: CD45RO+ cells pooled with CCR7-negative TemRA cells. CDR3 nucleotides: TGTGCCAGCAGCTTAGGGCAGGGACCTCTACGCGAGCAGTACTTC. Translated: CASSLGQGPLREQYF. Full variable domain (remainder filled in from reference TRBV11-2 and TRBJ2-7): EAGVAQSPRYKIIEKRQSVAFWCNPISGHATLYWYQQILGQGPKLLIQFQNNGVVDDSQLPKDRFSAERLKGVDSTLKIQPAKLEDSAVYLCASSLGQGPLREQYFGPGTRLTVT.